The 9 T cell receptor beta chains presented below share a single source sample, sequenced in a study of T cell responses to AZD1222 COVID-19 vaccine. Repertoires were generated with immunoSEQ multiplex PCR, while TCRdb's copy carries only in-frame clones and drops some. This sample has about 150,000 clones; about 90% occur once, and the top ten carry about 1.5%. Sample: peripheral blood, taken on day 0 of AZD1222 vaccination. The receptors derive from an adult in good health.

CDR3 protein: CSVLGWGGEQFF. The CDR3 nucleotides are TGCAGCGTTTTGGGATGGGGGGGTGAGCAGTTCTTC. The chain combines TRBV29-1 with TRBJ2-1, with TRBD2 identical over 7 bases. This CDR3 contains 12 residues. In germline, CDR1 is SQVTM, CDR2 ANQGSEA. The V and J ends lost 5 bases and 9 bases, in that order; junction bases with no gene match: 7.

This chain connects TRBV18 to TRBJ2-2; D not certain. Per the germline V gene, CDR1 is KGHSH and CDR2 is LQKENI. Trimming took 2 bases from V and 4 from J, leaving 8 bases between them. This CDR3 is built from 14 residues. The CDR3 DNA reads TGTGCCAGCTCACCAGGGCAGGTCACCGGGGAGCTGTTTTTT. This sequence encodes CASSPGQVTGELFF.

The chain combines TRBV25-1 with TRBJ2-3, with TRBD2 matching 9 bases. The CDR3 spans 14 residues. V shed 2 bases and J 4 bases; nucleotides not matched to a gene: 1. Germline assignment: CDR1 MGHDK and CDR2 SYGVNS. In DNA, the CDR3 is TGTGCCAGCAGTGAACCTAGCGGGGCAGATACGCAGTATTTT. Translating gives CASSEPSGADTQYF.

The CDR3 is CASSSGLDSYNEQFF. As DNA, the CDR3 is TGCGCCAGCAGCTCGGGACTAGACTCCTACAATGAGCAGTTCTTC. The V call is TRBV5-1, the J call TRBJ2-1, with 8 bases lining up with TRBD2. CDR3 length: 15 amino acids. Trimming took 3 bases from V and 0 from J; bases not matched to a gene: 2. Germline V gene sequence: CDR1 SGHRS, CDR2 YFSETQ.

V and J are TRBV5-8 and TRBJ2-3; 7 bases fit TRBD1. Per the germline V gene, CDR1 is SGHTS and CDR2 is YDEGEE. With V trimmed by 9 bases and J by 1 base, 11 bases remained unmatched. The CDR3 spans 15 residues. The CDR3: CAISLGTVRTDTQYF. The CDR3 bases are TGTGCCATTTCCCTGGGGACAGTTCGCACAGATACGCAGTATTTT.

This clone was detected only a few times. The chain joins TRBV6-6 to TRBJ2-7; 8 bases are shared with TRBD1. Germline V gene lookup returns CDR1 MNHNY and CDR2 SVGAGI (reference sequence). V was clipped by 2 bases and J by 3 bases; unmatched bases: 6. The length of the CDR3 is 15 residues. The CDR3 nucleotides are TGTGCCAGCAGTTACGTGGCAGGGGGCATCTACGAGCAGTACTTC. It codes for CASSYVAGGIYEQYF.

This chain links TRBV4-2 with TRBJ2-1; D call uncertain. Germline loops: CDR1 LGHNA, CDR2 YNFKEQ. The V gene lost 0 bases and the J gene lost 4 bases, with 13 bases spanning the gap. There are 16 residues in the CDR3. The CDR3 DNA is TGTGCCAGCAGCCAAGAGCCGACGAACCCTTACAATGAGCAGTTCTTC. It encodes CASSQEPTNPYNEQFF.

CDR3 DNA sequence: TGTGCCAGCAGCCCCGGGACAGAGAATGAAAAACTGTTTTTT. Residues: CASSPGTENEKLFF. This chain uses TRBV13 with TRBJ1-4; 7 positions agree with TRBD1. Germline CDR1 and CDR2: PRHDT and FYEKMQ (reference sequence). V was clipped by 5 bases and J by 5 bases; unmatched bases: 5. This CDR3 contains 14 residues.

The genes are TRBV6-5 and TRBJ2-5, with 7 positions matching TRBD1. CDR1 MNHEY and CDR2 SVGAGI come from the germline V gene. The CDR3 totals 14 residues. After removal of 6 bases from V and 2 bases from J, the junction contained 6 bases not matched to a gene. This CDR3 reads CASSLDRVQETQYF. The CDR3 coding sequence is TGTGCCAGCAGCCTAGACAGGGTACAAGAGACCCAGTACTTC.